These 11 T cell receptor beta chains were all obtained from the same sample, sequenced in a study of PD-L1 blockade in urothelial cancer. Sample time point: pretreatment peripheral blood. Measured with immunoSEQ multiplex PCR; TCRdb has only the in-frame clones, and not every one. The data contain over 100,000 clones, 84% of them singletons. This sample comprised PBMCs, obtained around atezolizumab (anti-PD-L1) treatment. The receptors come from a middle-aged man with urothelial cancer.

The chain carries TRBV28 and TRBJ2-7, with D unresolved. Trimming shortened V by 4 bases and J by 2 bases, and 6 bases separated the two germline ends. Germline lookup yields CDR1 MDHEN and CDR2 SYDVKM. The CDR3 is 12 residues long. CDR3 nucleotide sequence: TGTGCCAGCAGTTCACAGCCCTACGAGCAGTACTTC. This gives the protein CASSSQPYEQYF.

This chain uses TRBV25-1 with TRBJ1-6; 8 nucleotides line up with TRBD1. With V trimmed by 2 bases and J by 10 bases, 7 bases remained unmatched. In germline, CDR1 is MGHDK, CDR2 SYGVNS. The CDR3 sequence is 15 residues long. CDR3 sequence: CASSEHRGDGSPLHF. Written as DNA, the CDR3 is TGTGCCAGCAGTGAACACAGGGGGGATGGCTCACCCCTCCACTTT.

The rearrangement uses TRBV4-1 and TRBJ1-6; 8 nucleotides line up with TRBD1. The J segment lost 10 bases and the V segment lost 2 bases, leaving 7 bases of the junction unmatched. The CDR3 length is 15 residues. CDR1 and CDR2 from the germline V gene are MGHRA and YSYEKL. The CDR3 coding sequence is TGCGCCAGCAGCCAACACCTGACAGGGGCATCACCCCTCCACTTT. Its translation: CASSQHLTGASPLHF.

V and J are TRBV2 and TRBJ1-2; D ambiguous. In germline, CDR1 is SNHLY, CDR2 FYNNEI. With 6 bases removed from V and 2 bases from J, the gap between germline ends came to 7 bases. CDR3 length: 12 amino acids. The CDR3 sequence is CASSPQNYGYTF. CDR3 DNA: TGTGCCAGCAGCCCTCAGAACTATGGCTACACCTTC.

This clone turned up a few times. This chain connects TRBV27 to TRBJ2-1; no clear D. With 3 bases removed from V and 12 bases from J, the gap between germline ends came to 15 bases. The CDR3 is made up of 13 amino acids. The V gene's germline CDR1 is MNHEY and CDR2 SMNVEV (reference sequence). The CDR3 coding sequence is TGTGCCAGCAGTTTCAGCGTACGGCATGGGCAGTTCTTC. As protein: CASSFSVRHGQFF.

CDR3 DNA: TGTGCCAGCAGCGCCTCCCCCGGTGGGGAGCTGTTTTTT. This translates into CASSASPGGELFF. The chain combines TRBV7-3 with TRBJ2-2; D is undetermined. Germline CDR1 and CDR2: SGHTA and FQGTGA. The CDR3 is 13 residues long. Between the trimmed V and J ends, which lost 5 bases and 8 bases, there was a span of 12 bases.

The chain uses TRBV7-8 and TRBJ1-2; D remains ambiguous. The CDR3 extends over 15 amino acids. V dropped 1 base and J dropped 8 bases, with 17 bases sitting between them. Per germline, CDR1 SGHVS and CDR2 FQNEAQ. Here the CDR3 DNA reads TGTGCCAGCAGCTTAGTTGCCCTCTCCTCCGGGGGCTACACCTTC. This gives the protein CASSLVALSSGGYTF.

About this clone itself: One junction end does not reproduce the germline sequence, and a read error may be involved. V and J are TRBV7-7 and TRBJ2-5; 15 nucleotides align to TRBD2. CDR3 length: 16 amino acids. Germline CDR1 SSHAT, CDR2 FNYEAQ (reference sequence). CDR3 protein: CASSRAGLAGGETQYF. Here the CDR3 DNA reads TGTGCTAGCAGCCGAGCGGGACTAGCGGGAGGAGAGACCCAGTACTTC.

A few counts support this clone. The chain links TRBV19 to TRBJ1-5; D is uncertain. CDR3 size: 15 residues. The germline V gene encodes CDR1 LNHDA and CDR2 SQIVND (reference sequence). V gave up 6 bases and J gave up 1 base, with 13 bases separating them. The DNA for the CDR3 is TGTGCCAGTAGCAAATCTGGGCAGAGCAATCAGCCCCAGCATTTT. The encoded protein is CASSKSGQSNQPQHF.

The CDR3 DNA sequence: TGTGCCAGCAGCCAAGAATGGGCCGGGATGAACACTGAAGCTTTCTTT. It codes for CASSQEWAGMNTEAFF. The chain combines TRBV14 with TRBJ1-1; D gene unclear. The CDR3 has 16 residues. Trimming removed 0 bases from V and 0 bases from J, with 11 bases in between. From germline, CDR1 is SGHDN and CDR2 FVKESK.

The genes are TRBV4-1 and TRBJ2-1; 13 positions match TRBD2. This CDR3 has 18 amino acids. Germline CDR1 and CDR2: MGHRA and YSYEKL. Trimming at V came to 3 bases and at J to 4 bases, leaving 9 bases not matched to a gene. In nucleotides, the CDR3 is TGCGCCAGCAGCCAGTTGGGACTAGCGGGGAAGGGTTACAATGAGCAGTTCTTC. It encodes CASSQLGLAGKGYNEQFF.